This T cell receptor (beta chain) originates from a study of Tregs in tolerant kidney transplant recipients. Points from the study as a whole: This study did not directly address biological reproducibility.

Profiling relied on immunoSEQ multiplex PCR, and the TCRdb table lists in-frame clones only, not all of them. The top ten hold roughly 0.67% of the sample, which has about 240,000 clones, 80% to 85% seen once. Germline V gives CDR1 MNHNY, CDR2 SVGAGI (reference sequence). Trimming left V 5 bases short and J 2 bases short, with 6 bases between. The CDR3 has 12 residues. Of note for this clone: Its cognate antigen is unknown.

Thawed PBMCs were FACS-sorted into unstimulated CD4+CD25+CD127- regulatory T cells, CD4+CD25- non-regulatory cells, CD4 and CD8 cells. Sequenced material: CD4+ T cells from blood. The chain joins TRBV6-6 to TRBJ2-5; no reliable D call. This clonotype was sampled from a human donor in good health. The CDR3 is CASSNTQETQYF. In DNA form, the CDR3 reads TGTGCCAGCAGTAACACACAAGAGACCCAGTACTTC.